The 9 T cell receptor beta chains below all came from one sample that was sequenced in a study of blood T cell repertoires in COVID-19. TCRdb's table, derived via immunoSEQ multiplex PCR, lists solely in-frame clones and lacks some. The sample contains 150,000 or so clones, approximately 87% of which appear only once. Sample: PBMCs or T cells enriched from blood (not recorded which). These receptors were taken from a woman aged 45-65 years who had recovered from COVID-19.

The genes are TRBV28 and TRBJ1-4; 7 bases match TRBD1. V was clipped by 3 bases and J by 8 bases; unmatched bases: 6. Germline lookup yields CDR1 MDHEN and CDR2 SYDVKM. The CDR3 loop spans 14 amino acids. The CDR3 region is CASSFGQGGEKLFF. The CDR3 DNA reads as TGTGCCAGCAGTTTCGGTCAGGGGGGCGAAAAACTGTTTTTT.

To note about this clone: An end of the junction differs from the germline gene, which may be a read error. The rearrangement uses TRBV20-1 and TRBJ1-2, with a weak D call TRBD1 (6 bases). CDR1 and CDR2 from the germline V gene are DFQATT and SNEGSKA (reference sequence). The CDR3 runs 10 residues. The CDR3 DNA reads TGTAGTCTAGGGGGTCATGGCTACACCTTC. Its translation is CSLGGHGYTF.

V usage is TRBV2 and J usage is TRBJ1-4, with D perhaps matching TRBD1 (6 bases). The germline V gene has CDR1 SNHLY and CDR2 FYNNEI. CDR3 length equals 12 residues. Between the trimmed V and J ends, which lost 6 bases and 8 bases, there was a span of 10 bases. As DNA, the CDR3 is TGTGCCAGCAGCTCCCAGGGGGAAAAACTGTTTTTT. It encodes CASSSQGEKLFF.

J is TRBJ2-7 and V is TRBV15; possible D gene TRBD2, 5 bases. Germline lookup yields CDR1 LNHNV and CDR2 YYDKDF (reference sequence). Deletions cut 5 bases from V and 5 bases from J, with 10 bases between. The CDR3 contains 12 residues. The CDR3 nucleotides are TGTGCCACCAGCCGCTCGGGGAACGAGCAGTACGTC. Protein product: CATSRSGNEQYV.

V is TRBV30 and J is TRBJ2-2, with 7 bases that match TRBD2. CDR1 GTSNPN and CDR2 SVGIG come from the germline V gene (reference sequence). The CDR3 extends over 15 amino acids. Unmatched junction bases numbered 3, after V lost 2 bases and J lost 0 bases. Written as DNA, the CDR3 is TGTGCCTGGAGTTCGGGGGGACCGAACACCGGGGAGCTGTTTTTT. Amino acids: CAWSSGGPNTGELFF.

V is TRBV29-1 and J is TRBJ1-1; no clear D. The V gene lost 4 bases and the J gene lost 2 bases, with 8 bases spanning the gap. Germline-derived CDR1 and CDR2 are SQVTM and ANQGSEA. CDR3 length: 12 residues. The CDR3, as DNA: TGCAGCGTTGTAGCCCCCAACACTGAAGCTTTCTTT. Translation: CSVVAPNTEAFF.

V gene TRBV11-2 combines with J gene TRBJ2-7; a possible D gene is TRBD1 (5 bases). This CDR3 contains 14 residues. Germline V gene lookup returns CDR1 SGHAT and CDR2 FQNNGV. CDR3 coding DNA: TGTGCCAGCAGCGCCGACAGTTTCTCCAACGAGCAGTACGTC. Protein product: CASSADSFSNEQYV.

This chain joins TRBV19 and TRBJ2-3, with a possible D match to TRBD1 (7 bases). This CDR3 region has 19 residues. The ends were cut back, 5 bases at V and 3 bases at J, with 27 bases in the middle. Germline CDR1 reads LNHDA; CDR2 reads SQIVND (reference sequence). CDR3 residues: CASSPGQGEAKHGTDTQYF. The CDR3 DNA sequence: TGTGCCAGTAGTCCCGGGCAGGGGGAGGCAAAGCACGGGACAGATACGCAGTATTTT. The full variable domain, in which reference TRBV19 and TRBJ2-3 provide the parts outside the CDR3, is DGGITQSPKYLFRKEGQNVTLSCEQNLNHDAMYWYRQDPGQGLRLIYYSQIVNDFQKGDIAEGYSVSREKKESFPLTVTSAQKNPTAFYLCASSPGQGEAKHGTDTQYFGPGTRLTVL.

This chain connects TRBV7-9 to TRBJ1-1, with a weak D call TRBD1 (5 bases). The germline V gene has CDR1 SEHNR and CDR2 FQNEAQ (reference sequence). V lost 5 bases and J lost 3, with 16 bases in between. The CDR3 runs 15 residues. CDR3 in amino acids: CASSPGLAPDTEAFF. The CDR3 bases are TGTGCCAGCAGCCCGGGACTCGCCCCCGACACTGAAGCTTTCTTT. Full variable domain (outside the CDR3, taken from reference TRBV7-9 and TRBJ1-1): DTGVSQNPRHKITKRGQNVTFRCDPISEHNRLYWYRQTLGQGPEFLTYFQNEAQLEKSRLLSDRFSAERPKGSFSTLEIQRTEQGDSAMYLCASSPGLAPDTEAFFGQGTRLTVV.